One sample yielded the 21 T cell receptor beta chains listed below, sequenced in a study of cytomegalovirus exposure and HLA in healthy donors (dated by TCRdb to the late 2010s). Libraries were prepared through the immunoSEQ multiplex PCR assay. A mixture of 60 forward primers for TCR Vbeta segments and 13 reverse primers for TCR Jbeta segments was used in the multiplex PCR. TCRdb provides this immuneACCESS table in a form limited to in-frame rearrangements. Some clones are lacking; in checked studies, under half of them reflect an unresolved V gene, and why the rest are absent is not known. Across this sample there are tens of thousands of clones, with approximately 79% seen only once. Of the sample, roughly 3% is held by the ten largest clones. Sequenced: PBMCs. The receptors stem from a woman between 25 and 40 years old in good health and CMV-seronegative.

This clone is a singleton in its sample. The chain employs TRBV7-9 and TRBJ1-2, with TRBD1 identical over 8 bases. The germline V gene has CDR1 SEHNR and CDR2 FQNEAQ (reference sequence). The ends lost 4 bases at V and 2 bases at J; junction bases unmatched: 9. The CDR3 sequence is 16 residues long. The CDR3 DNA reads as TGTGCCAGCAGCTCACCGGGACAGGCACTAAACTATGGCTACACCTTC. Encoded protein: CASSSPGQALNYGYTF.

Only one count was recorded for this clone. The V and J genes are TRBV2 and TRBJ2-1, with 7 bases aligning to TRBD2. Germline V CDR1 and CDR2: SNHLY, FYNNEI. The CDR3 covers 15 residues. J lost 3 bases, V lost 3 bases, and 5 bases had no gene match. The CDR3 spells CASSEVGGIYNEQFF. CDR3 nucleotides: TGTGCCAGCAGTGAGGTCGGGGGGATCTACAATGAGCAGTTCTTC.

Concerning this clone itself: A junction boundary mismatches the germline segment, possibly from a read error. At the DNA level, this CDR3 is encoded by other sequences in the same sample as well. V and J are TRBV7-2 and TRBJ1-2; maybe TRBD1 (6 bases). There are 14 residues in the CDR3. Germline V gene data show CDR1 as SGHTA and CDR2 as FQGNSA. The CDR3 loop is CASSSYQGTEGYTF. As DNA, the CDR3 is TGTGCCAGCAGCTCATACCAGGGGACCGAGGGCTACACCTTT.

The chain recombines TRBV7-2 with TRBJ2-1; TRBD2 aligns across 13 bases. The V gene end was trimmed by 5 bases and the J gene end by 8 bases; junction bases not matched to a gene: 9. The CDR3 loop spans 16 amino acids. The germline V gene has CDR1 SGHTA and CDR2 FQGNSA. The CDR3 DNA follows: TGTGCCAGCAGCCGTAGGACTAGCGGGAGTTCCGATGAGCAGTTCTTC. Its translation is CASSRRTSGSSDEQFF.

The rearrangement links TRBV29-1 to TRBJ2-1; 11 bases are shared with TRBD2. The CDR3 contains 14 residues. The V segment lost 7 bases and the J segment 0 bases; nucleotides outside the gene matches: 2. Germline V lookup: CDR1 SQVTM, CDR2 ANQGSEA. The CDR3 nucleotides read TGCAGCGGTAGCGGGGGGGCCTCCTACAATGAGCAGTTCTTC. This codes for CSGSGGASYNEQFF.

The genes are TRBV5-1 and TRBJ2-3; tentatively, D is TRBD1 (5 bases). The CDR3 is 15 amino acids. CDR1 is SGHRS, CDR2 YFSETQ, per germline. The V and J ends lost 1 base and 1 base respectively, with 10 bases between them. The CDR3 sequence is CASSLQGFGTDTQYF. In DNA, the CDR3 is TGCGCCAGCAGCTTGCAGGGCTTCGGCACAGATACGCAGTATTTT.

The chain links TRBV7-9 to TRBJ2-7; possible D gene TRBD1, 6 bases. This CDR3 has 13 amino acids. CDR1 is SEHNR and CDR2 is FQNEAQ in the germline V gene (reference sequence). DNA of the CDR3: TGTTCCAGCAGCTTAGCAGGGGCCTACGAGCAGTACGTC. Translated: CSSSLAGAYEQYV.

The sample holds one count of this clone. This chain joins TRBV29-1 and TRBJ1-1, with TRBD1 as a possible D gene (6 bases). Trimming took off 6 bases at V and 2 bases at J, with 19 bases between the two ends. CDR1 is SQVTM, CDR2 ANQGSEA, per germline. The CDR3 covers 15 residues. The CDR3 DNA reads TGCAGCGTCCGGGGGGCGGACGGGAGAAACACTGAAGCTTTCTTT. The encoded protein is CSVRGADGRNTEAFF.

The rearrangement uses TRBV12-5 and TRBJ2-2, with 7 bases identical to TRBD1. The V gene's germline CDR1 is LGHNT and CDR2 FRNRAP. The CDR3 covers 14 residues. After removal of 2 bases from V and 7 bases from J, the junction contained 4 bases not matched to a gene. CDR3 in DNA: TGTGCTAGTGGTTTGCGGACAGGAAGCGGGGAGCTGTTTTTT. It is translated as CASGLRTGSGELFF.

The chain is built from TRBV7-3 and TRBJ1-2; the D is unclear. Trimming pared 1 base from V and 4 bases from J, leaving 7 bases between. CDR1 SGHTA and CDR2 FQGTGA come from the germline V gene. The CDR3 covers 13 residues. The CDR3 bases are TGTGCCAGCAGCTTAAATCCGGGCTATGGCTACACCTTC. Translation gives CASSLNPGYGYTF.

The chain uses TRBV7-2 and TRBJ2-7; D might be TRBD1 (7 bases). Germline-derived CDR1 and CDR2 are SGHTA and FQGNSA. The V gene lost 2 bases and the J gene lost 0 bases, with 23 bases spanning the gap. The CDR3 length is 19 residues. CDR3 sequence: CASSLKAGGGGAFSYEQYF. The CDR3 bases are TGTGCCAGCAGCTTAAAGGCAGGGGGAGGTGGCGCCTTCTCCTACGAGCAGTACTTC.

This chain connects TRBV19 to TRBJ1-5; D ambiguous. This CDR3 region has 13 residues. The germline V gene encodes CDR1 LNHDA and CDR2 SQIVND (reference sequence). V lost 3 bases and J lost 4, with 7 bases in between. The CDR3 sequence is CASSILTNQPQHF. CDR3 bases: TGTGCCAGTAGTATCTTAACAAATCAGCCCCAGCATTTT.

The V gene is TRBV7-2, the J gene TRBJ2-1; 9 bases are a match to TRBD2. The CDR3 sequence is 16 residues long. Trimming cost V 1 base and J 6 bases; bases outside gene matches: 7. The germline V gene encodes CDR1 SGHTA and CDR2 FQGNSA. The CDR3 bases are TGTGCCAGCAGCTTAGGAGGAGCGGGGGGCCGCAATGAGCAGTTCTTC. Protein: CASSLGGAGGRNEQFF. Combining the CDR3 with reference TRBV7-2 and TRBJ2-1 gives the whole variable domain GAGVSQSPSNKVTEKGKDVELRCDPISGHTALYWYRQSLGQGLEFLIYFQGNSAPDKSGLPSDRFSAERTGGSVSTLTIQRTQQEDSAVYLCASSLGGAGGRNEQFFGPGTRLTVL.

This chain connects TRBV14 to TRBJ1-2, with D hard to call. The V gene lost 4 bases and the J gene lost 2 bases, with 8 bases spanning the gap. Germline-derived CDR1 and CDR2 are SGHDN and FVKESK. The CDR3 is made up of 13 amino acids. The CDR3, as DNA: TGTGCCAGCAGCCTCGTAGCCAACTATGGCTACACCTTC. The encoded protein is CASSLVANYGYTF.

This chain connects TRBV2 to TRBJ1-2, with D possibly matching TRBD1 (6 bases). The CDR3 is made up of 13 amino acids. Trimming removed 6 bases from V and 5 bases from J, with 13 bases in between. Germline V gives CDR1 SNHLY, CDR2 FYNNEI. This CDR3 reads CASRFSGVYGYTF. The CDR3 coding sequence is TGTGCCAGCAGGTTCTCAGGGGTTTATGGCTACACCTTC.

This clone showed up just once. The CDR3 DNA is TGCGCCAGCAGCCAAGGTGTCCAATTCACAGATACGCAGTATTTT. The encoded protein is CASSQGVQFTDTQYF. The rearrangement uses TRBV4-1 and TRBJ2-3; D gene uncertain. With 1 base removed from V and 2 bases from J, the gap between germline ends came to 10 bases. The CDR3 extends over 15 amino acids. Per the germline V gene, CDR1 is MGHRA and CDR2 is YSYEKL.

This chain joins TRBV10-3 and TRBJ2-1; weak D call: TRBD2 (5 bases). The germline V and J ends were trimmed by 6 bases and 8 bases, with 11 bases remaining between them. There are 12 residues in the CDR3. The germline gives CDR1 ENHRY, CDR2 SYGVKD. The CDR3 spells CAIREAVHEQFF. For the CDR3, the DNA is TGTGCCATCAGAGAAGCGGTACATGAGCAGTTCTTC.

This chain links TRBV19 with TRBJ2-7; TRBD1 agrees at 7 bases. V shed 6 bases and J 5 bases; nucleotides not matched to a gene: 7. The CDR3 totals 13 residues. Germline CDR1 is LNHDA and CDR2 is SQIVND (reference sequence). The chain's CDR3 is CASRGGQYNEQYV. The CDR3 region has the DNA TGTGCCAGTAGAGGGGGCCAGTATAACGAGCAGTACGTC.

This clone was seen once. The CDR3 loop reads CASSQEPTRTDTQYF. CDR3 nucleotides: TGCGCCAGCAGCCAAGAACCTACTCGCACAGATACGCAGTATTTT. The chain has TRBV4-1 and TRBJ2-3; no reliable D call. There are 15 residues in the CDR3. Trimming pared 0 bases from V and 1 base from J, leaving 8 bases between. CDR1 and CDR2 from the germline V gene are MGHRA and YSYEKL.

The chain has TRBV11-2 and TRBJ2-1, with 9 bases lining up with TRBD2. The CDR3 runs to 17 residues. Germline lookup yields CDR1 SGHAT and CDR2 FQNNGV. V trimming: 1 base; J trimming: 2 bases; junction bases outside the gene matches: 6. This CDR3 is CASSLVVSSGAYNEQFF. The DNA of the CDR3 is TGTGCCAGCAGCTTAGTCGTTTCTAGCGGGGCCTACAATGAGCAGTTCTTC. Full variable domain (remainder filled in from reference TRBV11-2 and TRBJ2-1): EAGVAQSPRYKIIEKRQSVAFWCNPISGHATLYWYQQILGQGPKLLIQFQNNGVVDDSQLPKDRFSAERLKGVDSTLKIQPAKLEDSAVYLCASSLVVSSGAYNEQFFGPGTRLTVL.

The chain couples TRBV9 to TRBJ1-2; 8 nucleotides agree with TRBD1. The germline V gene has CDR1 SGDLS and CDR2 YYNGEE. This CDR3 is 14 amino acids long. With 6 bases clipped from V and 4 bases from J, the junction kept 8 bases outside the gene matches. The CDR3 sequence is CASNPTGELYGYTF. The CDR3 DNA reads as TGTGCCAGCAACCCGACAGGGGAGCTCTATGGCTACACCTTC.